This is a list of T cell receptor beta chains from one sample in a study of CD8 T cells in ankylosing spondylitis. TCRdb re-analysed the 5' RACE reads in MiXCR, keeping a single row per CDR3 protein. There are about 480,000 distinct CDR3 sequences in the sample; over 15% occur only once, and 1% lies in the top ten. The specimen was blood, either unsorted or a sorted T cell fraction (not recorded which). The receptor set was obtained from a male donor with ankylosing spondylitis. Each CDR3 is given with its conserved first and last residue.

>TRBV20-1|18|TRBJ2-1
CSAGITTGTRSSYNEQFF
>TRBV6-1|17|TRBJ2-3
CASSLTVGGRGTDTQYF
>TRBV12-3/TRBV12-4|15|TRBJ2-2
CASSSTGGITGELFF
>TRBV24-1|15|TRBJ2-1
CATSESRGSGDEQFF
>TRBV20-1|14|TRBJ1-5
CSASKQGAGQPQHF
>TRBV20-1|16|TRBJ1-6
CSAREEEALGNSPLHF
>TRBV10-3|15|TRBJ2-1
CAISEGLASRNEQFF
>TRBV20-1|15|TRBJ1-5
CSARQPTGGDQPQHF
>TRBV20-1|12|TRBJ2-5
CSAKGDRETQYF
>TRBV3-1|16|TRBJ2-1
CASSPSPAGGRGEQFF
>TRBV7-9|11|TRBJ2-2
CASSLRVALFF
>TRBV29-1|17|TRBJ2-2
CSAPGLGQGARTGELFF
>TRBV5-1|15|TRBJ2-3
CASSLTRTDTDTQYF
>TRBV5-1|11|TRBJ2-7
CASRETYEQYF
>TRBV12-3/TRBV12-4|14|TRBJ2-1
CASSAAGRGDEQFF
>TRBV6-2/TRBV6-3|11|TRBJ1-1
CASSLTGQAFF
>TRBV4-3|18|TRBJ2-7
CASSQDPPTGTSGNEQYF
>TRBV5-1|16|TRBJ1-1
CASSHGTAGGSTEAFF
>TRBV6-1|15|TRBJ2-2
CASNKGRVYTGELFF
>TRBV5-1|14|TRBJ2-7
CASSLQGTTSEQYF
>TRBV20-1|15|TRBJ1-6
CSARDGGQVNSPLHF
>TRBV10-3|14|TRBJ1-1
CAISLQGGNTEAFF
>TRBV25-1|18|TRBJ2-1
CASSEASGTSGLYNEQFF
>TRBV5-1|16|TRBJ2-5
CASSLALPGSQETQYF
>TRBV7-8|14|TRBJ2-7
CASSPGTLSYEQYF
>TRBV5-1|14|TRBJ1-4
CASSSDSSYEKLFF
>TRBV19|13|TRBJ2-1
CASSGTPLGEQFF
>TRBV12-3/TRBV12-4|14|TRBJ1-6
CASSLSQTNSPLHF
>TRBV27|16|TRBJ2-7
CASSPTLRASSYEQYF
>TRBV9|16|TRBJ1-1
CASSSGQGIPNTEAFF
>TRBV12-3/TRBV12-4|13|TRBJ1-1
CASTYQGLTEAFF
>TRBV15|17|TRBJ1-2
CATSRDQWGGLNYGYTF
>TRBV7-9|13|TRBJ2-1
CASSLVPNNEQFF
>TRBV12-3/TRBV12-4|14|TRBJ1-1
CASSFPGGYTEAFF
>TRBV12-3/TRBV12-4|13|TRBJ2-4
CASKGTGRNIQYF
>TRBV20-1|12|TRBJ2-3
CSARISTDTQYF
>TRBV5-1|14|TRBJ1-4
CASSFGPGGEKLFF
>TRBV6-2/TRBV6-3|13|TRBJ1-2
CASSYPANYGYTF
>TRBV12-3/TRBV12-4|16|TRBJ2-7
CASSLGPGASSYEQYF
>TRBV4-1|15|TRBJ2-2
CASSQEWRGRGELFF
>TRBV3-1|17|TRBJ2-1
CASSPTGGSGTYNEQFF
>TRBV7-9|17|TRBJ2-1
CASSASSLREDYNEQFF
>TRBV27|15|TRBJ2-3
CASSLGDYSTDTQYF
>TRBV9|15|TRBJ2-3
CASSVRAGGMDTQYF
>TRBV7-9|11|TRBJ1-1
CASSRDREAFF
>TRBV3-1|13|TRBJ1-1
CASSLPPVTEAFF
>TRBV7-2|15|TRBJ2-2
CASSLRSLNTGELFF
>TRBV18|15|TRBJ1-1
CASSTGTDSNTEAFF
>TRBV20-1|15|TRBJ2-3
CSASIGRRSTDTQYF
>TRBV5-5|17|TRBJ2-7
CASSLGPGGALGNEQYF
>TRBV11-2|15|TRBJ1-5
CASSLAGGGGQPQHF
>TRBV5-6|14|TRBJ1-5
CASSLQGINQPQHF
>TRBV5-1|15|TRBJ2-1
CASREGSGRENEQFF
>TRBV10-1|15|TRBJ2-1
CASSEGGGAWNEQFF
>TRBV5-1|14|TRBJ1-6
CASRTEVYNSPLHF
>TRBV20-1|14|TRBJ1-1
CSARGESQNTEAFF
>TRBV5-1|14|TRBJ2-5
CASSLFSTKETQYF
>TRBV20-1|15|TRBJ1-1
CSAGDSTPRESEAFF
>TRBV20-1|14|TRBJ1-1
CSARGPGMNTEAFF
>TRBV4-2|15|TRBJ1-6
CASSPAAGESSPLHF